This T cell receptor beta chain was sequenced during a study of blood T cell repertoires in COVID-19. Details on this clone: The same CDR3 arises from other DNA sequences in this sample as well.

Germline CDR1 is SGHRS and CDR2 is YFSETQ. The CDR3 is 14 residues long. With 1 base clipped from V and 1 base from J, the junction kept 0 bases outside the gene matches. The assay was immunoSEQ multiplex PCR, and TCRdb's table has in-frame clones only and misses some. This table holds about 320,000 clones, 80% to 90% found once. The sequence derives from a woman under 30 who had recovered from COVID-19. The material sequenced was PBMCs or T cells enriched from blood (not recorded which). The genes are TRBV5-1 and TRBJ2-3, with 7 bases aligning to TRBD2. CDR3 in DNA: TGCGCCAGCAGCTTGACTAGCGGCACAGATACGCAGTATTTT. It specifies CASSLTSGTDTQYF.